A single sample gave rise to the 14 T cell receptor beta chains below, sequenced in a study of beta chain features in type 1 diabetes. The whole isolated RNA underwent reverse transcription, so sequencing captured expressed TCRB transcripts. Profiling relied on immunoSEQ multiplex PCR, and the TCRdb table lists in-frame clones only, not all of them. The table records 60,000 or so clones, roughly 60% of them present only once. Sequencing used Tregs from blood. The receptors here all came from a woman under 30 in good health.

The chain has TRBV6-1 and TRBJ1-1; tentative D call: TRBD1 (6 bases). Germline V gene lookup returns CDR1 MNHNS and CDR2 SASEGT. The CDR3 consists of 14 residues. V dropped 6 bases and J dropped 8 bases, with 19 bases sitting between them. In nucleotides, the CDR3 is TGTGCCAGCAGGAAAGCCTTGACAGGAAGCGAAGCTTTCTTT. This sequence encodes CASRKALTGSEAFF.

The chain uses TRBV18 and TRBJ1-2, with unresolved D. Germline V lookup: CDR1 KGHSH, CDR2 LQKENI. The CDR3 spans 13 residues. V gave up 5 bases and J gave up 1 base, with 8 bases separating them. CDR3 protein: CASSATDNYGYTF. The CDR3 DNA follows: TGTGCCAGCTCAGCCACAGATAACTATGGCTACACCTTC. The complete variable domain, with remaining parts taken from reference TRBV18 and TRBJ1-2, reads NAGVMQNPRHLVRRRGQEARLRCSPMKGHSHVYWYRQLPEEGLKFMVYLQKENIIDESGMPKERFSAEFPKEGPSILRIQQVVRGDSAAYFCASSATDNYGYTFGSGTRLTVV.

There are a few counts of this clone. The chain recombines TRBV18 with TRBJ1-1, with unresolved D. V lost 2 bases and J 0 bases, leaving 13 bases between the germline ends. The CDR3 consists of 16 residues. Germline V gene sequence: CDR1 KGHSH, CDR2 LQKENI. The CDR3 reads CASSPSVTSLNTEAFF. CDR3 DNA sequence: TGTGCCAGCTCACCATCAGTTACCTCACTGAACACTGAAGCTTTCTTT.

In its sample, this clone was seen a few times. The chain joins TRBV5-1 to TRBJ1-1, with no clear D. Germline V gene lookup returns CDR1 SGHRS and CDR2 YFSETQ. CDR3 length: 15 amino acids. Trimming took 2 bases from V and 2 from J, leaving 13 bases between them. In DNA form, the CDR3 reads TGCGCCAGCAGCTTAAGAACGGCGGCAAACACTGAAGCTTTCTTT. It is translated as CASSLRTAANTEAFF.

This rearrangement joins TRBV4-1 to TRBJ1-5; no firm D call. The CDR3 length is 13 residues. V was shortened by 0 bases and J by 6 bases, with 6 bases between the two germline ends. Germline V gene data show CDR1 as MGHRA and CDR2 as YSYEKL. CDR3 sequence reads: CASSQDRGQPQHF. The DNA of the CDR3 is TGCGCCAGCAGCCAAGATCGGGGTCAGCCCCAGCATTTT.

A few counts support this clone. The gene calls are TRBV19 and TRBJ2-3, with D unclear. V was clipped by 6 bases and J by 0 bases, with 10 bases between them. CDR1 and CDR2 (germline): LNHDA, SQIVND (reference sequence). The CDR3 sequence is 14 residues long. CDR3 in DNA: TGTGCCAGTAGCCAGGCCCCTAGCACAGATACGCAGTATTTT. As protein: CASSQAPSTDTQYF.

V is TRBV4-2 and J is TRBJ2-4, with a weak D call TRBD1 (5 bases). Germline assignment: CDR1 LGHNA and CDR2 YNFKEQ. Trimming cost V 1 base and J 0 bases, with 7 bases left between them. This CDR3 is 15 amino acids long. The CDR3 is CASSQGTLAKNIQYF. CDR3 nucleotide sequence: TGTGCCAGCAGCCAAGGGACACTAGCCAAAAACATTCAGTACTTC.

This clone has only a few counts. V and J are TRBV9 and TRBJ2-3; D is uncertain. Germline V gene sequence: CDR1 SGDLS, CDR2 YYNGEE. Deletions cut 0 bases from V and 2 bases from J, with 4 bases between. This CDR3 region has 13 residues. CDR3 sequence reads: CASSVDYTDTQYF. The DNA of the CDR3 is TGTGCCAGCAGCGTAGACTACACAGATACGCAGTATTTT.

The sample holds a few counts of this clone. The chain is built from TRBV5-1 and TRBJ1-1; D gene ambiguous. CDR1 SGHRS and CDR2 YFSETQ come from the germline V gene. This CDR3 is built from 13 residues. Trimming shortened V by 3 bases and J by 0 bases, and 6 bases separated the two germline ends. The CDR3 DNA sequence: TGCGCCAGCAGCTGGAGAGTGAACACTGAAGCTTTCTTT. Amino acid sequence: CASSWRVNTEAFF.

Details on this clone: The germline gene is not matched at one end of the junction; a read error may be the cause. This chain links TRBV7-7 with TRBJ2-1; unclear D gene. The germline V gene encodes CDR1 SSHAT and CDR2 FNYEAQ (reference sequence). CDR3 length equals 15 residues. CDR3 region: CASSPLSSSYNEQFF. DNA of the CDR3: TGTGCTAGCAGCCCCCTGTCGAGCTCCTACAATGAGCAGTTCTTC.

Only a few counts were recorded for this clone. The chain carries TRBV7-2 and TRBJ2-1; D remains unclear. Germline CDR1 SGHTA, CDR2 FQGNSA. The CDR3 contains 15 residues. V was trimmed by 2 bases and J by 0 bases, leaving 8 bases between them. The CDR3 protein is CASSLTPASYNEQFF. The CDR3 bases are TGTGCCAGCAGCTTAACACCCGCCTCCTACAATGAGCAGTTCTTC.

The chain combines TRBV6-6 with TRBJ2-7; 12 bases align to TRBD2. The J segment lost 4 bases and the V segment lost 7 bases, leaving 11 bases of the junction unmatched. This CDR3 contains 16 residues. Germline CDR1 is MNHNY and CDR2 is SVGAGI (reference sequence). CDR3 coding DNA: TGTGCCAGCAAGGCTAGCGGGAGGGCAGGGGGGTACGAGCAGTACTTC. This sequence encodes CASKASGRAGGYEQYF.

This chain connects TRBV18 to TRBJ1-1, with TRBD1 as a possible D gene (5 bases). Trimming cost V 2 bases and J 2 bases, with 12 bases left between them. From germline, CDR1 is KGHSH and CDR2 LQKENI. The CDR3 loop spans 15 amino acids. DNA of the CDR3: TGTGCCAGCTCACCAGGCGTGGGGGGTAACACTGAAGCTTTCTTT. Its protein is CASSPGVGGNTEAFF.

This rearrangement joins TRBV6-6 to TRBJ2-7; 10 nucleotides line up with TRBD1. The germline CDR1 and CDR2 sequences are MNHNY and SVGAGI (reference sequence). CDR3 length: 13 residues. The junction had 5 bases not matched to a gene; V was cut back by 11 bases and J by 1 base. CDR3 bases: TGTGCCTCCCGGGACAGGGGATCCTACGAGCAGTACTTC. It codes for CASRDRGSYEQYF.